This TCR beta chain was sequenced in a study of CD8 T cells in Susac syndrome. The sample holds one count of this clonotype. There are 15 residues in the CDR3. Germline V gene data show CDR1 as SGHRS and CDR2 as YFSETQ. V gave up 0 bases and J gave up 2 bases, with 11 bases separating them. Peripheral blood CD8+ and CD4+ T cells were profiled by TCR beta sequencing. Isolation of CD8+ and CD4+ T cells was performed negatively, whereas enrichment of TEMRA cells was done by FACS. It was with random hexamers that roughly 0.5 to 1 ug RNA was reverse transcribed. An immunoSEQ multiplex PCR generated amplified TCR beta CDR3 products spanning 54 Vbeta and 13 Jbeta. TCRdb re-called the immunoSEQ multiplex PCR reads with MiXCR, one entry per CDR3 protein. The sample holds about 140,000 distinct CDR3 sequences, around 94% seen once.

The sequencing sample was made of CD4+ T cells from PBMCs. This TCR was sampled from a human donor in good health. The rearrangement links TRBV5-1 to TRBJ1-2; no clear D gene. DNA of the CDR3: TGCGCCAGCAGCTTGGCTGCCGGAAGGAACTATGGCTACACCTTC. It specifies CASSLAAGRNYGYTF. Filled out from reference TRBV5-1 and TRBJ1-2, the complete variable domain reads KAGVTQTPRYLIKTRGQQVTLSCSPISGHRSVSWYQQTPGQGLQFLFEYFSETQRNKGNFPGRFSGRQFSNSRSEMNVSTLELGDSALYLCASSLAAGRNYGYTFGSGTRLTVV.